The next 14 T cell receptor beta chains were all read from a single sample in a study of blood T cell repertoires in COVID-19. Produced via immunoSEQ multiplex PCR; TCRdb's table is partial and in-frame only. The table lists around 140,000 clones, over 70% of them singletons. The sample was peripheral blood. The receptors come from a woman aged 50 to 60 with acute or convalescent COVID-19.

The genes are TRBV7-3 and TRBJ2-4, with D tentatively TRBD1 (5 bases). Between the trimmed V and J ends, which lost 1 base and 3 bases, there was a span of 19 bases. CDR1 and CDR2 (germline): SGHTA, FQGTGA. The CDR3 runs to 18 residues. The CDR3, as DNA: TGTGCCAGCAGCTTAAACGGCGAGGTGGGGCCGAGCAAAAACATTCAGTACTTC. Translating gives CASSLNGEVGPSKNIQYF.

The chain employs TRBV2 and TRBJ1-2, with TRBD1 identical over 9 bases. Germline assignment: CDR1 SNHLY and CDR2 FYNNEI. The CDR3 is 14 residues long. Unmatched junction bases numbered 4, after V lost 6 bases and J lost 2 bases. The CDR3 DNA reads TGTGCCAGCAGACGGGACAGGGCGAACTATGGCTACACCTTC. Translating it yields CASRRDRANYGYTF. Variable domain in full (rest from reference TRBV2 and TRBJ1-2): EPEVTQTPSHQVTQMGQEVILRCVPISNHLYFYWYRQILGQKVEFLVSFYNNEISEKSEIFDDQFSVERPDGSNFTLKIRSTKLEDSAMYFCASRRDRANYGYTFGSGTRLTVV.

V is TRBV21-1 and J is TRBJ2-7; TRBD1, as called in the table, went unchecked against the DNA. TRBV21-1 is termed a pseudogene. This CDR3 spans 12 amino acids. The CDR3 spells CATAQGMGEQYF. CDR3 bases: TGTGCCACCGCCCAGGGGATGGGGGAGCAGTACTTC.

The rearrangement joins TRBV28 to TRBJ1-6, with 8 bases that match TRBD1. The germline CDR1 and CDR2 sequences are MDHEN and SYDVKM. CDR3 length equals 16 residues. The trim removed 1 base at V and 7 bases at J, leaving 6 bases unmatched. The CDR3 sequence is CASSLFQGAWNSPLHF. The CDR3 nucleotides read TGTGCCAGCAGTTTATTCCAGGGGGCGTGGAATTCACCCCTCCACTTT. Looking up the rest from reference TRBV28 and TRBJ1-6 gives the full variable domain: DVKVTQSSRYLVKRTGEKVFLECVQDMDHENMFWYRQDPGLGLRLIYFSYDVKMKEKGDIPEGYSVSREKKERFSLILESASTNQTSMYLCASSLFQGAWNSPLHFGNGTRLTVT.

This clone was seen just once. This chain links TRBV7-9 with TRBJ2-5; TRBD2 matches 11 bases. This CDR3 contains 17 residues. Losses at the gene ends were 1 base for V and 2 bases for J; bases not matched to a gene: 6. Germline V gene data show CDR1 as SEHNR and CDR2 as FQNEAQ (reference sequence). In DNA, the CDR3 is TGTGCCAGCAGCTTAGGAGTAGCGGGGGGGCTGCAAGAGACCCAGTACTTC. Protein product: CASSLGVAGGLQETQYF.

Details on this clone: The same CDR3 can be traced to other DNA sequences in this sample. The chain couples TRBV12-3 or TRBV12-4 to TRBJ2-7; unclear D gene. Trimming left V 4 bases short and J 4 bases short, with 5 bases between. The CDR3 has 11 residues. The CDR3 nucleotides read TGTGCCAGCAGTTCCGGGTACGAGCAGTACTTC. Protein product: CASSSGYEQYF.

The chain recombines TRBV5-1 with TRBJ2-2, with D possibly TRBD2 on 6 matching bases. The CDR3 spans 13 residues. The ends were cut back, 10 bases at V and 4 bases at J, with 14 bases in the middle. Germline CDR1 and CDR2: SGHRS and YFSETQ. CDR3 bases: TGCGCCTCCGGAGGAGGGGTCACCGGGGAGCTGTTTTTT. It specifies CASGGGVTGELFF.

This chain joins TRBV25-1 and TRBJ1-3; TRBD1 might be the D (6 bases). The CDR3 covers 17 residues. Per germline, CDR1 MGHDK and CDR2 SYGVNS. The germline V and J ends were trimmed by 4 bases and 0 bases, with 16 bases remaining between them. The CDR3 nucleotides are TGTGCCAGCAGTGCCCGGGGGGGGCCTTTCTCTGGAAACACCATATATTTT. Its protein product is CASSARGGPFSGNTIYF.

This clone was counted a single time. The rearrangement joins TRBV28 to TRBJ1-2, with TRBD1 matching over 7 bases. The germline gives CDR1 MDHEN, CDR2 SYDVKM. The CDR3 spans 14 residues. The V gene end was trimmed by 6 bases and the J gene end by 7 bases; junction bases not matched to a gene: 11. This CDR3 is CASSHRDSYSGYTF. In DNA form, the CDR3 reads TGTGCCAGCAGCCACCGGGACAGTTATAGTGGCTACACCTTC.

The chain has TRBV28 and TRBJ2-5, with D tentatively TRBD2 (5 bases). This CDR3 has 16 residues. Trimming stripped 1 base from V and 2 bases from J, with 14 bases between. Germline V gives CDR1 MDHEN, CDR2 SYDVKM. CDR3 sequence: CASSLSGAGWQETQYF. CDR3 DNA sequence: TGTGCCAGCAGTTTATCCGGCGCGGGTTGGCAAGAGACCCAGTACTTC.

On this clone: One end of the junction fails to match germline, which may point to a read error. The V call is TRBV18, the J call TRBJ2-5; TRBD2 matches 7 bases. Germline CDR1 and CDR2: KGHSH and LQKENI. The CDR3 is made up of 15 amino acids. The CDR3 sequence is CASSPPLGGEETQYF. DNA for the CDR3: TGTGCCAGCTCGCCACCGTTGGGGGGGGAAGAGACCCAGTACTTC. The full variable domain, in which reference TRBV18 and TRBJ2-5 provide the parts outside the CDR3, is NAGVMQNPRHLVRRRGQEARLRCSPMKGHSHVYWYRQLPEEGLKFMVYLQKENIIDESGMPKERFSAEFPKEGPSILRIQQVVRGDSAAYFCASSPPLGGEETQYFGPGTRLLVL.

V and J are TRBV15 and TRBJ1-2, with 11 bases identical to TRBD1. The CDR3 is made up of 15 amino acids. V was pared by 6 bases and J by 3 bases, with 6 bases of the junction left unmatched. CDR1 LNHNV and CDR2 YYDKDF come from the germline V gene (reference sequence). CDR3 amino acids: CATSTGTGGDYGYTF. In DNA, the CDR3 is TGTGCCACCAGTACCGGGACAGGGGGGGACTATGGCTACACCTTC.

The chain combines TRBV5-1 with TRBJ1-4; D is possibly TRBD1 (6 bases). Trimming removed 0 bases from V and 7 bases from J, with 10 bases in between. Germline assignment: CDR1 SGHRS and CDR2 YFSETQ. CDR3 length equals 14 residues. CDR3 amino acids: CASSLVGGPEKLFF. CDR3 sequence (DNA): TGCGCCAGCAGCTTGGTAGGGGGTCCTGAAAAACTGTTTTTT. Together with reference TRBV5-1 and TRBJ1-4, the CDR3 gives the full variable domain: KAGVTQTPRYLIKTRGQQVTLSCSPISGHRSVSWYQQTPGQGLQFLFEYFSETQRNKGNFPGRFSGRQFSNSRSEMNVSTLELGDSALYLCASSLVGGPEKLFFGSGTQLSVL.

This chain connects TRBV27 to TRBJ2-7, with 7 positions matching TRBD1. The V and J ends lost 7 bases and 5 bases, in that order; junction bases with no gene match: 5. In germline, CDR1 is MNHEY, CDR2 SMNVEV (reference sequence). The CDR3 extends over 12 amino acids. The CDR3 loop reads CASTQGRNEQYF. The CDR3 coding sequence is TGTGCCAGCACACAGGGGAGAAACGAGCAGTACTTC.